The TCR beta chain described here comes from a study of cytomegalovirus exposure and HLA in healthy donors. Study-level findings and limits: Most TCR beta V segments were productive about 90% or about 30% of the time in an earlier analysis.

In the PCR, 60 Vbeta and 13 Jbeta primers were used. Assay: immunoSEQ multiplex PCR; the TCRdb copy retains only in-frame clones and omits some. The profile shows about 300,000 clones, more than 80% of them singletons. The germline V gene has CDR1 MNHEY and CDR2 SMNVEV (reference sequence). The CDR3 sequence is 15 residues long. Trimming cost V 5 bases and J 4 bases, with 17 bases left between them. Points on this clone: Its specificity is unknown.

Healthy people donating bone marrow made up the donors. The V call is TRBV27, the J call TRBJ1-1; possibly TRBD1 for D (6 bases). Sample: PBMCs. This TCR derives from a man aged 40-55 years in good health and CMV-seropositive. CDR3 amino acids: CASSLRQGIGTEAFF. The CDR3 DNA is TGTGCCAGCAGTCTACGTCAGGGGATTGGCACTGAAGCTTTCTTT.